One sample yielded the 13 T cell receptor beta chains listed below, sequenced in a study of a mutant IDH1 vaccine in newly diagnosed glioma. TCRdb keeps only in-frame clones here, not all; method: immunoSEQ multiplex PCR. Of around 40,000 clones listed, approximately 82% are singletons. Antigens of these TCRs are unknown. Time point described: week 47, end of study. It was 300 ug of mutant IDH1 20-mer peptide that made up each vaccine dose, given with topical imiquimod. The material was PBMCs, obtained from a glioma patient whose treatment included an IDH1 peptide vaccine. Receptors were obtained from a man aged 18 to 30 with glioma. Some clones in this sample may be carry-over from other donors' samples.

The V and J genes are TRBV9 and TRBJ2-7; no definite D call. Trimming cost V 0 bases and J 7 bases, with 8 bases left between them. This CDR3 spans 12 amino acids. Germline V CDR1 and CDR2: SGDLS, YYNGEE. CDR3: CASSVGWGEQYF. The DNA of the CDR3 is TGTGCCAGCAGCGTAGGATGGGGTGAGCAGTACTTC.

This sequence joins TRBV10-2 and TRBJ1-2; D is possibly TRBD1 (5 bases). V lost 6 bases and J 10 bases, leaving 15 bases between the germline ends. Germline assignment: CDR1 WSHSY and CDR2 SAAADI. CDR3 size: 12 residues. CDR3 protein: CASSSGTTTYTF. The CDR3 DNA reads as TGCGCCAGCAGCTCCGGGACTACCACCTACACCTTC.

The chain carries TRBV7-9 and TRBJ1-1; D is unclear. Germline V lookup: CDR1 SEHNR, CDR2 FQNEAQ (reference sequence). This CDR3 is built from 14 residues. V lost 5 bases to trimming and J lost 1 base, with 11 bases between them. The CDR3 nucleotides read TGTGCCAGCAGCCTGGTCCGGGGGAACACTGAAGCTTTCTTT. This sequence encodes CASSLVRGNTEAFF.

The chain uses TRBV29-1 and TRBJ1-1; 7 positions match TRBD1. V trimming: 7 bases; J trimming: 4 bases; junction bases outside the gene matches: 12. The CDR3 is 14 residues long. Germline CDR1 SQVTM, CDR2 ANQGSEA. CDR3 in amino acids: CSAGPQGIFTEAFF. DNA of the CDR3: TGCAGCGCCGGACCACAGGGGATATTCACTGAAGCTTTCTTT.

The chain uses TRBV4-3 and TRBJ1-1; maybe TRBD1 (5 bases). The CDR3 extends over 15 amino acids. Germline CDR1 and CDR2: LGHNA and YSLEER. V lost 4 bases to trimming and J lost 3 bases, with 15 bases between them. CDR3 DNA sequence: TGCGCCAGCAGCCCAACATGGGGGAGGGACACTGAAGCTTTCTTT. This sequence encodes CASSPTWGRDTEAFF.

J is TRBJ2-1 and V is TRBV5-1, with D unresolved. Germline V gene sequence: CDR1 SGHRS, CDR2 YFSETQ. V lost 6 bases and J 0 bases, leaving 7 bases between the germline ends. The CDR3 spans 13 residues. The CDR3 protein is CASTSTSYNEQFF. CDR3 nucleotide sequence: TGCGCCAGCACCTCTACCTCCTACAATGAGCAGTTCTTC.

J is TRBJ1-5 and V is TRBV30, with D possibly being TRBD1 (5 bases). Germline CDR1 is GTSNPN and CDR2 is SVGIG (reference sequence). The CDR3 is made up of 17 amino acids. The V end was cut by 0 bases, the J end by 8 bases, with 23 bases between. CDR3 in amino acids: CAWSVPGAPAGIKPQHF. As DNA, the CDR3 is TGTGCCTGGAGTGTACCTGGGGCACCCGCGGGGATCAAGCCCCAGCATTTT.

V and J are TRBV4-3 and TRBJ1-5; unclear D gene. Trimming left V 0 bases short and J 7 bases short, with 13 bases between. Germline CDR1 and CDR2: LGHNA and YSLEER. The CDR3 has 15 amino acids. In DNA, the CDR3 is TGCGCCAGCAGCCAAGATGGTACAACGGTCCAGCCCCAGCATTTT. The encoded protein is CASSQDGTTVQPQHF.

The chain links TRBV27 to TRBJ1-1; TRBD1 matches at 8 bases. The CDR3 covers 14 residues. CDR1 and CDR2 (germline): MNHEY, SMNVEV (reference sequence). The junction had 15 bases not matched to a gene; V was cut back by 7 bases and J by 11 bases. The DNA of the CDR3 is TGTGCCAGCAAACGTGGACAGGGAACCCCTGGGGCTTTCTTT. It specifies CASKRGQGTPGAFF.

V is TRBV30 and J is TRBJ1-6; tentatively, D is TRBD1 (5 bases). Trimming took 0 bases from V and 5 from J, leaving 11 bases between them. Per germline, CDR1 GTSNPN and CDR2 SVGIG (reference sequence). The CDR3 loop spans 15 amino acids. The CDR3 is CAWSVGQGNNSPLHF. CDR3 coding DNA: TGTGCCTGGAGTGTGGGGCAGGGTAATAATTCACCCCTCCACTTT.

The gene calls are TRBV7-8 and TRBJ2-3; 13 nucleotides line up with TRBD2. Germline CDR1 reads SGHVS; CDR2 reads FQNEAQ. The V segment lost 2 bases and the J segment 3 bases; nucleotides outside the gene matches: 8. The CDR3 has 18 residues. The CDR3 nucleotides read TGTGCCAGCAGCTTATTTACTAGCGGGGGGGTTTGGACAGATACGCAGTATTTT. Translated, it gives CASSLFTSGGVWTDTQYF.

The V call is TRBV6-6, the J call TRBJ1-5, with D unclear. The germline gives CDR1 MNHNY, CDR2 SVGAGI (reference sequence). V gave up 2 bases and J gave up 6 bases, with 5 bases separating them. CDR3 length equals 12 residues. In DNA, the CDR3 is TGTGCCAGCAGTTACAGTACTCAGCCCCAGCATTTT. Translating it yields CASSYSTQPQHF.

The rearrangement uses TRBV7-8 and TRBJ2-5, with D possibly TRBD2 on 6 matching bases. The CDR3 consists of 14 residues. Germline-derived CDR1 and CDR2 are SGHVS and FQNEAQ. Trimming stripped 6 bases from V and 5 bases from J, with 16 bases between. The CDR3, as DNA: TGTGCCAGCAGTGACCTTCGGGAGAGGGAGACCCAGTACTTC. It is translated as CASSDLRERETQYF. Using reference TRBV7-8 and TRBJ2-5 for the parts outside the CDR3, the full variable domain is GAGVSQSPRYKVAKRGQDVALRCDPISGHVSLFWYQQALGQGPEFLTYFQNEAQLDKSGLPSDRFFAERPEGSVSTLKIQRTQQEDSAVYLCASSDLRERETQYFGPGTRLLVL.